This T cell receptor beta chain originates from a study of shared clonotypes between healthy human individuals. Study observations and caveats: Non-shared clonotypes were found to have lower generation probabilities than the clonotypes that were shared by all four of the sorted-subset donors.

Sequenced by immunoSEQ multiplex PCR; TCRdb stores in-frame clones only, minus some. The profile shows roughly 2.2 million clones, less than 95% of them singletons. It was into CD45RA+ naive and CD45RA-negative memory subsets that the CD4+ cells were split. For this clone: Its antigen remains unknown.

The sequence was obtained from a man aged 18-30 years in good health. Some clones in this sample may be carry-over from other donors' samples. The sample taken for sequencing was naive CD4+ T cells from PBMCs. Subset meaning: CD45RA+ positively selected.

In DNA form, the CDR3 reads TGTGCCAGCAGTTTTAGCGTGAGTGGAGGGGGCCGTGCTTTCTTT. It encodes CASSFSVSGGGRAFF. The chain links TRBV28 to TRBJ1-1, with 7 bases lining up with TRBD1. The CDR3 length is 15 residues. Germline-derived CDR1 and CDR2 are MDHEN and SYDVKM. With V trimmed by 3 bases and J by 11 bases, 15 bases remained unmatched.